This is a list of T cell receptor beta chains from one sample in a study of blood T cell repertoires in COVID-19. Profiling relied on immunoSEQ multiplex PCR, and the TCRdb table lists in-frame clones only, not all of them. Among 55,000 to 90,000 clones listed, more than 80% were seen once. The sample comprised peripheral blood. Receptor source: a woman of 80 years or more with active or convalescent COVID-19. Both conserved end residues are part of each CDR3. A D gene is named only where the DNA matches it firmly. Clone size is given for some rows only: seen once, a few or many times, or a class if the clone is expanded.

TRBJ1-1	TRBV25-1	.	.	TGTGCCACCATACAGAACACTGAAGCTTTCTTT	CATIQNTEAFF
TRBJ1-3	TRBV28	.	.	TGTGCCAGCATAAGCTCGGACGGACAGTCTGGAAACACCATATATTTT	CASISSDGQSGNTIYF
TRBJ2-5	TRBV27	TRBD1	.	TGTGCCAGCAGTTTCCAAACAGGGGGAGAGACCCAGTACTTC	CASSFQTGGETQYF
TRBJ2-7	TRBV5-1	.	.	TGCGCCAGCAGCTTAGACAGCGTGACCTACGAGCAGTACTTC	CASSLDSVTYEQYF
TRBJ2-2	TRBV4-1	TRBD2	.	TGCGCCAGCACGCCCATGGGAGGGTACAACACCGGGGAGCTGTTTTTT	CASTPMGGYNTGELFF
TRBJ2-4	TRBV19	TRBD1	once	TGTGCCAGTAGAAAGGACAGGCTCGCGGACATTCAGTACTTC	CASRKDRLADIQYF
TRBJ1-2	TRBV2	.	.	TGTGCCAGCAGTGAACCCCGGCAGGGCTTGTATGGCTACACCTTC	CASSEPRQGLYGYTF
TRBJ2-2	TRBV4-1	TRBD2	.	TGCGCCAGCAGCCAAGATCGCGAGAAGAGCGGGGCGCGAACCGGGGAGCTGTTTTTT	CASSQDREKSGARTGELFF
TRBJ2-5	TRBV11-2	.	.	TGTGCCAGCAGCCGAGGGTCCCAAGAGACCCAGTACTTC	CASSRGSQETQYF
TRBJ2-5	TRBV5-1	.	.	TGCGCCAGCGGCCCTCGGGTTGAGGGAGAGACCCAGTACTTC	CASGPRVEGETQYF
TRBJ1-4	TRBV18	TRBD1	.	TGTGCCAGCTCACCCTTAAGGACCGGGACAGGAGTCGAAAAACTGTTTTTT	CASSPLRTGTGVEKLFF
TRBJ2-6	TRBV21-1	.	.	.	CASSARDREFGSGANVLTF
TRBJ2-1	TRBV30	TRBD2	.	TGTGCCTGGACGAAGAGCGGGGGGCCAGGGACCTACAATGAGCAGTTCTTC	CAWTKSGGPGTYNEQFF
TRBJ2-1	TRBV5-1	.	.	TGCGCCAGCAGCTTGATTACGAGCTCCTACAATGAGCAGTTCTTC	CASSLITSSYNEQFF
TRBJ2-3	TRBV10-2	TRBD2	.	TGCGCCAGCAGTGAGTCGCGGGGGTCAGATACGCAGTATTTT	CASSESRGSDTQYF
TRBJ2-2	TRBV5-8	TRBD1	.	TGTGCCAGCCGCAGGACAGGGTCAACCGGGGAGCTGTTTTTT	CASRRTGSTGELFF
TRBJ1-3	TRBV29-1	.	.	TGCAGCGTTGAGGAGGGAAACACCATATATTTT	CSVEEGNTIYF
TRBJ2-2	TRBV19	.	.	TGTGCCAGTAGAACAGCGGTGGGGGCCACCGGGGAGCTGTTTTTT	CASRTAVGATGELFF
TRBJ2-3	TRBV19	TRBD2	.	TGTGCCAGTAGACGGACTAGCGGGGGGGCAGATACGCAGTATTTT	CASRRTSGGADTQYF
TRBJ1-5	TRBV3-1/TRBV3-2	.	.	TGTGCCAGCAGCCAACTCCAGACAGAAAAAAGGCAGCCCCAGCATTTT	CASSQLQTEKRQPQHF
TRBJ2-3	TRBV6-1	TRBD2	.	TGTGCCAGCAGTGACCGGACTAGCGGGGGGACAGACACAGATACGCAGTATTTT	CASSDRTSGGTDTDTQYF
TRBJ2-4	TRBV13	.	few	TGTGCCAGCAGCTCAAACGAAGGACATCAATCTGGGGACATTCAGTACTTC	CASSSNEGHQSGDIQYF
TRBJ2-1	TRBV18	.	.	TGTGCCAGCTCCCTAGACAGGTTGGATGAGCAGTTCTTC	CASSLDRLDEQFF
TRBJ2-1	TRBV7-6	TRBD2	.	TGTGCCAGCAGCTTAGACGTAGCGGGGGTTTACAATGAGCAGTTCTTC	CASSLDVAGVYNEQFF
TRBJ1-6	TRBV15	TRBD1	.	TGTGCCACCAGCAGAGATCGAGGACAGGGTAATTCACCCCTCCACTTT	CATSRDRGQGNSPLHF
TRBJ2-7	TRBV10-3	TRBD1	.	TGTGCCATCAGTGAGTCCGGGACAGGGGGCAACGAGCAGTACTTC	CAISESGTGGNEQYF
TRBJ2-7	TRBV4-1	.	.	TGCGCCAGCAGTGAGGGCAACGAGCAGTACTTC	CASSEGNEQYF
TRBJ1-1	TRBV2	TRBD1	.	TGTGCCAGCCGTCTTGATACAGGGGCCCCTGAAGCTTTCTTT	CASRLDTGAPEAFF
TRBJ1-6	TRBV7-8	TRBD1	.	TGTGCCAGCAGTCCCCTTGGACAGGGGGCCTATAATTCACCCCTCCACTTT	CASSPLGQGAYNSPLHF
TRBJ2-3	TRBV7-6	.	.	TGTGCCAGCAGCTTATCAGGGACAGATACGCAGTATTTT	CASSLSGTDTQYF
TRBJ2-6	TRBV6-2/TRBV6-3	.	.	TGTGCCAGCAGTTACGGTTCGGGTCCTGGGGCCAACGTCCTGACTTTC	CASSYGSGPGANVLTF
TRBJ1-2	TRBV7-2	.	.	TGTGCCAGCAGCTTATTATCGGAAACCTGGGCGAGCTACACCTTC	CASSLLSETWASYTF
TRBJ2-5	TRBV9	.	few	TGTGCCAGCAGCACCTTCGGAGGGGAAATACAAGAGACCCAGTACTTC	CASSTFGGEIQETQYF
TRBJ2-6	TRBV21-1	.	.	TGTGCCAGCAGCAAAGGCGGGGCGATCAAGAGGGGGGCCAACGTCCTGACTTTC	CASSKGGAIKRGANVLTF
TRBJ2-2	TRBV3-1/TRBV3-2	.	.	TGTGCCAGCAGCCAAGAAAGAGACACCGGGGAGCTGTTTTTT	CASSQERDTGELFF
TRBJ1-2	TRBV4-1	.	.	TGCGCCAGCAGCCAAGACCCTCAGGGCGGCTATGGCTACACCTTC	CASSQDPQGGYGYTF
TRBJ1-3	TRBV9	.	once	TGTGCCAGCGGGCAGGGCTCTGGAAACACCATATATTTT	CASGQGSGNTIYF
TRBJ2-7	TRBV5-1	TRBD1	.	TGCGCCAGCAGCAGAGGGACAGCGAGCTACGAGCAGTACTTC	CASSRGTASYEQYF
TRBJ1-3	TRBV28	.	few	TGTGCCAGCAGTCCCTCGGGAAACACCATATATTTT	CASSPSGNTIYF
TRBJ1-4	TRBV5-1	.	once	TGCGCCAGCAGCTTGGAACAGGGACGAGAAAAACTGTTTTTT	CASSLEQGREKLFF
TRBJ1-4	TRBV11-2	.	.	TGTGCCAGCAGCCCTAGGGAGGCACAGTTCAATGAAAAACTGTTTTTT	CASSPREAQFNEKLFF
TRBJ1-2	TRBV9	TRBD1	.	TGTGCCAGCAGCTTAAGACAGGGGGGGAACTATGGCTACACCTTC	CASSLRQGGNYGYTF
TRBJ1-5	TRBV28	TRBD1	few	TGTGCCAGCACTTCCCCACTCGGGACAGGGGGTGATAGCAATCAGCCCCAGCATTTT	CASTSPLGTGGDSNQPQHF
TRBJ2-3	TRBV28	TRBD2	.	TGTGCCAGCAGTTTAATGATTTCCTCAAGCGGGGAGCCCACAGATACGCAGTATTTT	CASSLMISSSGEPTDTQYF
TRBJ2-1	TRBV20-1	TRBD2	.	TGCAGTGCTAGTAAGGCTAGCGGGGAATACAATGAGCAGTTCTTC	CSASKASGEYNEQFF
TRBJ2-5	TRBV5-1	TRBD1	.	TGCGCCAGCACCGCCGGGACAGGGGCAGAGGAGACCCAGTACTTC	CASTAGTGAEETQYF
TRBJ2-7	TRBV7-2	.	.	TGTGCCAGCAGCTTATACCCGATTATATCGGGGGGCTCGGACGAGCAGTACTTC	CASSLYPIISGGSDEQYF
TRBJ1-2	TRBV7-3	.	.	TGTGCCAGCAGCTTCGGGGGAGGTGGCTACACCTTC	CASSFGGGGYTF
TRBJ2-1	TRBV18	TRBD2	.	TGTGCCAGCTCACCCCCCTATGCCAGCGGGGGGCTGGCGGATGAGCAGTTCTTC	CASSPPYASGGLADEQFF
TRBJ2-5	TRBV7-2	TRBD1	.	TGTGCCAGCAGCCAACAGGGACAGCAAGAGACCCAGTACTTC	CASSQQGQQETQYF
TRBJ2-3	TRBV7-3	.	.	TGTGCCAGCAGCTTCCAGGGTACAGATACGCAGTATTTT	CASSFQGTDTQYF
TRBJ1-1	TRBV30	.	.	TGTGCCTGGAGGTCCGGGGGGGGGCAGGCCACTGAAGCTTTCTTT	CAWRSGGGQATEAFF
TRBJ2-1	TRBV5-4	.	.	TGTGCCAGCAGCTTGGTCAGGGGCGGCAATGAGCAGTTCTTC	CASSLVRGGNEQFF
TRBJ1-2	TRBV7-9	.	few	TGTGCCAGCAGCCTAACGTTTCTGGGGGCTGGTGGCTACACCTTC	CASSLTFLGAGGYTF